The present T cell receptor beta chain was sequenced within a study of cytomegalovirus exposure and HLA in healthy donors. The PCR contained 60 Vbeta and 13 Jbeta primers. Measured with immunoSEQ multiplex PCR; TCRdb has only the in-frame clones, and not every one. The repertoire includes about 100,000 clones, around four fifths of them detected once, and around 6.6% sits in the top ten. This clonotype was obtained from a man over 45 in good health and CMV-seropositive. Sequenced material: PBMCs.

The CDR3 loop reads CATSRAAGGYNEQFF. In DNA, the CDR3 is TGTGCCACCAGCAGAGCAGCGGGGGGTTACAATGAGCAGTTCTTC. The V and J genes are TRBV15 and TRBJ2-1; 9 bases line up with TRBD2. The CDR3 extends over 15 amino acids. V lost 1 base, J lost 4 bases, and 2 bases stayed unmatched. Germline lookup yields CDR1 LNHNV and CDR2 YYDKDF (reference sequence).